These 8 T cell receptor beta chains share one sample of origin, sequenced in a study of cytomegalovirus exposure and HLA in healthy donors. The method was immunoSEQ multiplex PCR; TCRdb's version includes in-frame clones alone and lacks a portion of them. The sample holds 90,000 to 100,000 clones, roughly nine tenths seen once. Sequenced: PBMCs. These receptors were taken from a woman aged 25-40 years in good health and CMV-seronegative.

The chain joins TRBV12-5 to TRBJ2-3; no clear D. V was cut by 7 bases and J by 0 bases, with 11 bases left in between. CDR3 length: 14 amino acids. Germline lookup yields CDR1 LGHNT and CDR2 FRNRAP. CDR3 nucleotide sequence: TGTGCTAGTGCTGCGAGACTTAGCACAGATACGCAGTATTTT. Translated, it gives CASAARLSTDTQYF.

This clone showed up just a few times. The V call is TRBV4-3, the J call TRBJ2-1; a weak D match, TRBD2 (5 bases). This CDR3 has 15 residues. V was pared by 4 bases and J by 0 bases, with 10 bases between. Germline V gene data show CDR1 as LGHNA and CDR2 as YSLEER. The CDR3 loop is CASSPERSSYNEQFF. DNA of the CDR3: TGCGCCAGCAGCCCCGAGCGGAGCTCCTACAATGAGCAGTTCTTC.

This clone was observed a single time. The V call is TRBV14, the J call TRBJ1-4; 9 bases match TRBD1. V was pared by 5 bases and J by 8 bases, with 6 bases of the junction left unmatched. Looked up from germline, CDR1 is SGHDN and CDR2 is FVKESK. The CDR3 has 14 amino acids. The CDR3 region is CASSWDREREKLFF. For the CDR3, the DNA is TGTGCCAGCAGCTGGGACAGGGAACGGGAAAAACTGTTTTTT. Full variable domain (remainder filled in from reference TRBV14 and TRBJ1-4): EAGVTQFPSHSVIEKGQTVTLRCDPISGHDNLYWYRRVMGKEIKFLLHFVKESKQDESGMPNNRFLAERTGGTYSTLKVQPAELEDSGVYFCASSWDREREKLFFGSGTQLSVL.

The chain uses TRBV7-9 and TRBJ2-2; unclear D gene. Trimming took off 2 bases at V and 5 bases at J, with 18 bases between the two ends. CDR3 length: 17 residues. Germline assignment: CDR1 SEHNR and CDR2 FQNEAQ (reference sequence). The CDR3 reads CASSLFAGRILTGELFF. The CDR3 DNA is TGTGCCAGCAGCTTATTTGCAGGCAGGATTCTAACCGGGGAGCTGTTTTTT.

This CDR3 reads CASSSWAPETQYF. CDR3 coding DNA: TGTGCCAGCAGCTCCTGGGCCCCGGAGACCCAGTACTTC. This chain joins TRBV7-2 and TRBJ2-5; D is uncertain. V was cut by 4 bases and J by 5 bases, with 11 bases left in between. CDR1 SGHTA and CDR2 FQGNSA come from the germline V gene. This CDR3 region has 13 residues.

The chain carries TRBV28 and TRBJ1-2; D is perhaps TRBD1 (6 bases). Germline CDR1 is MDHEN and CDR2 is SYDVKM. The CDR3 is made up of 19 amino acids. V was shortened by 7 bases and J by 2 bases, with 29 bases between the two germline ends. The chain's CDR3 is CASNPQSDRFVWLNYGYTF. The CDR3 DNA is TGTGCCAGCAATCCACAGAGCGACAGGTTCGTTTGGTTGAACTATGGCTACACCTTC.

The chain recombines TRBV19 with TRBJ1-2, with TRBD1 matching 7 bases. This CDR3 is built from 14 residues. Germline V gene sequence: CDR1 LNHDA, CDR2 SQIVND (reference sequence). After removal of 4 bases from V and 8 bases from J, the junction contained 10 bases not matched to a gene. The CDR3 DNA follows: TGTGCCAGTAGTACGGGACAGCCCTTTATCGGCTACACCTTC. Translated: CASSTGQPFIGYTF.

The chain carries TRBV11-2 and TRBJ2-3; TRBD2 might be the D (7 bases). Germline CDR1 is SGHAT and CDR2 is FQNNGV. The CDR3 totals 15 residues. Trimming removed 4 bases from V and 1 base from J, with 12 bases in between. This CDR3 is CASSWIGGGTDTQYF. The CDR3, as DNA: TGTGCCAGCAGCTGGATAGGGGGGGGCACAGATACGCAGTATTTT.